This TCR beta chain was documented in a study of T cells in Graves' hyperthyroidism and ophthalmopathy. Study background: It was at initial diagnosis, before any treatment, that peripheral blood was collected. Study-wide results and caveats: Most clonotypes expanded in thyroid above 0.001 were likewise present in blood.

This clonotype has more than one count but fewer than ten. The antigen is not known. The CDR3 is made up of 14 amino acids. CDR1 SGHRS and CDR2 YFSETQ come from the germline V gene. Between the trimmed V and J ends, which lost 4 bases and 5 bases, there was a span of 14 bases. Amplification of TCR beta CDR3 regions used RNA as the template. HTBI primers were the set used in a first-round RT-PCR of the TCR CDR3. Via MiXCR, TCRdb re-called the multiplex PCR reads, giving one row per CDR3 protein. The repertoire has 350,000 to 500,000 distinct CDR3 sequences, about 13% of them found once; the top ten carry about 5%. Patients aged 18 to 65 had newly diagnosed hyperthyroidism lasting under 2 months.

This clonotype was sampled from a young woman with Graves' hyperthyroidism. The chain recombines TRBV5-1 with TRBJ2-3; D might be TRBD1 or TRBD2, each matching 5 bases. The sample was blood. The CDR3 DNA is TGCGCCAGCAGCGCCGGGGCACGGGGAGATACGCAGTATTTT. This sequence encodes CASSAGARGDTQYF.